This T cell receptor beta chain derives from a study of neurological immune-mediated disorders. Overall study: The approximately 34 multiple sclerosis patients comprised around 30 relapsing-remitting and 3 secondary progressive cases.

Germline CDR1 reads SGHVS; CDR2 reads FNYEAQ. The length of the CDR3 is 14 residues. With 2 bases removed from V and 1 base from J, the gap between germline ends came to 8 bases. In this sample, this clonotype turned up many times. TCRdb fed the 5' RACE reads into MiXCR, producing one record per CDR3 protein. The table records about 66,000 distinct CDR3 sequences, around 3.9% of them present only once. The rearrangement links TRBV7-6 to TRBJ1-1, with no clear D. The sequence was collected from a man aged 25-45 years with multiple sclerosis. Sequencing was done on a sample of PBMCs. In DNA, the CDR3 is TGTGCCAGCAGCTTAACGGGAGGGAACACTGAAGCTTTCTTT. It translates to CASSLTGGNTEAFF.